Following are 32 T cell receptor beta chains from one sample sequenced in a study of early T cells in non-severe SARS-CoV-2 infection. TCRdb reprocessed the 5' RACE reads with MiXCR, giving one entry per CDR3 protein. The sample lists about 83,000 distinct CDR3 sequences; less than 11% were seen once. Sequenced material: whole blood, taken at baseline. All receptors derive from an adult who was a healthcare worker with PCR-confirmed SARS-CoV-2 infection or an uninfected control (not recorded which).

Turning to this clonotype: Just one base apart from a much larger clone, this may be a read error. The V and J genes are TRBV9 and TRBJ2-1; unclear D gene. Germline lookup yields CDR1 SGDLS and CDR2 YYNGEE. With 5 bases removed from V and 7 bases from J, the gap between germline ends came to 10 bases. This CDR3 spans 12 amino acids. The CDR3 coding sequence is TGTGCCAGCAGGTCCCCTCTGAATGAGCAGTTCTTC. It is translated as CASRSPLNEQFF.

This clonotype is categorized as medium-sized. J is TRBJ2-1 and V is TRBV11-1; D uncertain. The CDR3 spans 16 residues. The V end was cut by 2 bases, the J end by 0 bases, with 11 bases between. Germline CDR1 and CDR2: SGHAT and FQDESV (reference sequence). Here the CDR3 reads CASSLSPATSYNEQFF. The DNA for the CDR3 is TGTGCCAGCAGCTTATCCCCGGCTACCTCCTACAATGAGCAGTTCTTC.

The V and J genes are TRBV6-2 or TRBV6-3 and TRBJ1-5, with 9 bases matching TRBD1. Germline CDR1 MNHEY, CDR2 SVGEGT. V was pared by 2 bases and J by 5 bases, with 4 bases of the junction left unmatched. This CDR3 is built from 15 residues. In nucleotides, the CDR3 is TGTGCCAGCAGTTACGGGACAGGGTACTATCAGCCCCAGCATTTT. This translates into CASSYGTGYYQPQHF.

This clonotype showed up just a few times. The chain uses TRBV3-1 and TRBJ1-1, with D hard to call. The CDR3 runs 12 residues. V lost 7 bases to trimming and J lost 1 base, with 7 bases between them. Germline CDR1 and CDR2: LGHDT and YNNKEL (reference sequence). The DNA for the CDR3 is TGTGCCAGCACTGGGTCGAACACTGAAGCTTTCTTT. Encoded protein: CASTGSNTEAFF.

J is TRBJ1-4 and V is TRBV7-9; D remains unclear. Germline loops: CDR1 SEHNR, CDR2 FQNEAQ (reference sequence). Trimming cost V 0 bases and J 12 bases, with 14 bases left between them. This CDR3 has 14 residues. CDR3 sequence (DNA): TGTGCCAGCAGCTTAGCGCTAAGGCCAGCGGAACTGTTTTTT. Amino acid sequence: CASSLALRPAELFF.

This clonotype appeared many times. The CDR3 nucleotides read TGTGCCAGCTGCAGGGTAAAGGGATCCGAGCAGTACTTC. Residues: CASCRVKGSEQYF. The chain recombines TRBV27 with TRBJ2-7, with TRBD1 as a possible D gene (5 bases). V was trimmed by 8 bases and J by 6 bases, leaving 17 bases between them. In germline, CDR1 is MNHEY, CDR2 SMNVEV (reference sequence). This CDR3 comprises 13 residues.

This clonotype came up many times. The rearrangement links TRBV4-1 to TRBJ2-7, with D hard to call. Trimming shortened V by 5 bases and J by 0 bases, and 14 bases separated the two germline ends. This CDR3 region has 15 residues. The germline V gene encodes CDR1 MGHRA and CDR2 YSYEKL. This chain's CDR3 is CASSFDFQSSYEQYF. The DNA for the CDR3 is TGCGCCAGCAGCTTTGACTTTCAGAGCTCCTACGAGCAGTACTTC.

The chain combines TRBV10-3 with TRBJ1-2; D is possibly TRBD1 (5 bases). V was shortened by 8 bases and J by 4 bases, with 14 bases between the two germline ends. CDR3 length: 13 amino acids. Germline V gene lookup returns CDR1 ENHRY and CDR2 SYGVKD. CDR3 sequence: CAIGPVDSYGYTF. Written as DNA, the CDR3 is TGTGCCATCGGACCCGTAGACAGCTATGGCTACACCTTC.

This clonotype was observed a few times. The chain couples TRBV5-4 to TRBJ1-2; D gene uncertain. Trimming shortened V by 2 bases and J by 8 bases, and 19 bases separated the two germline ends. This CDR3 comprises 15 residues. CDR1 and CDR2 from the germline V gene are SGHNT and YYREEE (reference sequence). The CDR3 spells CASSFAKGQTGGYTF. CDR3 nucleotides: TGTGCCAGCAGCTTCGCTAAGGGCCAAACGGGAGGCTACACCTTC. Combining the CDR3 with reference TRBV5-4 and TRBJ1-2 gives the whole variable domain ETGVTQSPTHLIKTRGQQVTLRCSSQSGHNTVSWYQQALGQGPQFIFQYYREEENGRGNFPPRFSGLQFPNYSSELNVNALELDDSALYLCASSFAKGQTGGYTFGSGTRLTVV.

Ten or more counts support this clonotype. The chain combines TRBV12-3 or TRBV12-4 with TRBJ1-5, with D maybe TRBD1 (5 bases). Trimming stripped 6 bases from V and 1 base from J, with 13 bases between. The CDR3 length is 15 residues. CDR3 residues: CASSLDSPSNQPQHF. The CDR3, as DNA: TGTGCCAGCAGCCTTGACAGCCCAAGCAATCAGCCCCAGCATTTT.

This clonotype was recorded at least ten times. The V call is TRBV5-1, the J call TRBJ2-5; D uncertain. Per the germline V gene, CDR1 is SGHRS and CDR2 is YFSETQ. V lost 0 bases to trimming and J lost 4 bases, with 1 base between them. The CDR3 contains 11 residues. Written as DNA, the CDR3 is TGCGCCAGCAGCTTGGTAGAGACCCAGTACTTC. This gives the protein CASSLVETQYF.

This clonotype was observed a few times. The chain carries TRBV20-1 and TRBJ2-2, with unresolved D. The CDR3 totals 14 residues. Germline V gene data show CDR1 as DFQATT and CDR2 as SNEGSKA (reference sequence). Trimming pared 1 base from V and 7 bases from J, leaving 13 bases between. CDR3 DNA: TGCAGTGCTAGAGCAGGACCCCTTGGCGGGGAGCTGTTTTTT. Amino acids: CSARAGPLGGELFF.

This sequence joins TRBV3-1 and TRBJ2-4; maybe TRBD1 (6 bases). The CDR3 runs 12 residues. Germline V gene data show CDR1 as LGHDT and CDR2 as YNNKEL (reference sequence). The V end lost 6 bases, the J end lost 7 bases, and 10 bases lay between the germline ends. CDR3 amino acids: CASRQGSNIQYF. The CDR3 DNA is TGTGCCAGCAGACAGGGCTCGAACATTCAGTACTTC.

The chain joins TRBV18 to TRBJ2-1; perhaps D is TRBD1 or TRBD2 (5 bases each). There are 13 residues in the CDR3. The germline gives CDR1 KGHSH, CDR2 LQKENI. Trimming left V 5 bases short and J 9 bases short, with 14 bases between. This chain's CDR3 is CASSSGTPSEQFF. The CDR3 DNA is TGTGCCAGCTCATCCGGGACCCCATCTGAGCAGTTCTTC.

The rearrangement joins TRBV12-3 or TRBV12-4 to TRBJ2-2; D uncertain. V was clipped by 6 bases and J by 7 bases, with 9 bases between them. CDR3 length: 12 residues. CDR3 region: CASSTGVGELFF. The CDR3 nucleotides are TGTGCCAGCAGCACGGGCGTCGGGGAGCTGTTTTTT.

This clonotype has more than one count but fewer than ten. This chain links TRBV28 with TRBJ2-2, with a possible D match to TRBD1 (5 bases). CDR1 and CDR2 (germline): MDHEN, SYDVKM. Trimming removed 5 bases from V and 1 base from J, with 17 bases in between. The CDR3 contains 17 residues. In DNA, the CDR3 is TGTGCCAGCAGTGCCCAGGGTGTAATTCTGAACACCGGGGAGCTGTTTTTT. Translated, it gives CASSAQGVILNTGELFF.

In its sample, this clonotype was seen many times. The CDR3 sequence is CASSLTARKAEAFF. CDR3 in DNA: TGTGCCAGCAGCTTAACGGCCCGCAAGGCTGAAGCTTTCTTT. The chain has TRBV7-9 and TRBJ1-1; no definite D call. Germline V CDR1 and CDR2: SEHNR, FQNEAQ (reference sequence). This CDR3 is built from 14 residues. Between the trimmed V and J ends, which lost 2 bases and 6 bases, there was a span of 13 bases. The full variable domain, with the rest looked up from reference TRBV7-9 and TRBJ1-1, is DTGVSQNPRHKITKRGQNVTFRCDPISEHNRLYWYRQTLGQGPEFLTYFQNEAQLEKSRLLSDRFSAERPKGSFSTLEIQRTEQGDSAMYLCASSLTARKAEAFFGQGTRLTVV.

This chain links TRBV14 with TRBJ1-1; possibly TRBD1 for D (5 bases). V lost 8 bases to trimming and J lost 5 bases, with 9 bases between them. Germline CDR1 and CDR2: SGHDN and FVKESK. The CDR3 is 11 amino acids. The CDR3 protein is CASGRGTEAFF. DNA for the CDR3: TGTGCCAGCGGACGGGGGACTGAAGCTTTCTTT.

The table lists this clonotype with a few counts. V usage is TRBV5-4 and J usage is TRBJ1-3, with 7 bases lining up with TRBD1. This CDR3 is built from 18 residues. The germline V gene has CDR1 SGHNT and CDR2 YYREEE (reference sequence). J was trimmed by 0 bases and V by 4 bases; bases with no gene match: 13. In DNA, the CDR3 is TGTGCCAGCAGCCCGTCCTACAGGGGAGAAACCTCTGGAAACACCATATATTTT. Encoded protein: CASSPSYRGETSGNTIYF.

This chain links TRBV19 with TRBJ2-5, with TRBD2 identical over 8 bases. The CDR3 is 15 amino acids. After removal of 6 bases from V and 2 bases from J, the junction contained 8 bases not matched to a gene. Germline assignment: CDR1 LNHDA and CDR2 SQIVND (reference sequence). CDR3 amino acids: CASRPSGSWQETQYF. For the CDR3, the DNA is TGTGCCAGTAGGCCCAGCGGGAGTTGGCAAGAGACCCAGTACTTC. Full variable domain (remainder filled in from reference TRBV19 and TRBJ2-5): DGGITQSPKYLFRKEGQNVTLSCEQNLNHDAMYWYRQDPGQGLRLIYYSQIVNDFQKGDIAEGYSVSREKKESFPLTVTSAQKNPTAFYLCASRPSGSWQETQYFGPGTRLLVL.

This clonotype was counted a few times. The rearrangement joins TRBV7-9 to TRBJ2-7, with D uncertain. This CDR3 spans 11 amino acids. CDR1 and CDR2 from the germline V gene are SEHNR and FQNEAQ (reference sequence). Trimming stripped 5 bases from V and 6 bases from J, with 8 bases between. CDR3 sequence: CASSKAAEQYF. The CDR3 DNA reads as TGTGCCAGCAGCAAAGCTGCCGAGCAGTACTTC.

This clonotype was counted between two and nine times. The chain combines TRBV7-3 with TRBJ2-3; 9 nucleotides agree with TRBD2. The CDR3 is 17 residues long. CDR1 and CDR2 from the germline V gene are SGHTA and FQGTGA. V shed 0 bases, J shed 4 bases, and the junction held 8 bases outside the gene matches. The CDR3 reads CASSLTETAGGADTQYF. As DNA, the CDR3 is TGTGCCAGCAGCTTAACGGAAACAGCGGGAGGCGCAGATACGCAGTATTTT. Full variable domain (rest looked up from reference TRBV7-3 and TRBJ2-3): GAGVSQTPSNKVTEKGKYVELRCDPISGHTALYWYRQSLGQGPEFLIYFQGTGAADDSGLPNDRFFAVRPEGSVSTLKIQRTERGDSAVYLCASSLTETAGGADTQYFGPGTRLTVL.

This clonotype has a count of ten or more. The chain couples TRBV5-1 to TRBJ2-2; D gene unclear. Trimming left V 6 bases short and J 6 bases short, with 15 bases between. The CDR3 totals 14 residues. The V gene's germline CDR1 is SGHRS and CDR2 YFSETQ. CDR3 nucleotides: TGCGCCAGCATGAGGCCCTCGAAACCCGGGGAGCTGTTTTTT. Protein: CASMRPSKPGELFF.

This clonotype was counted ten times or more. V usage is TRBV18 and J usage is TRBJ2-1; 7 bases agree with TRBD1. CDR3 length equals 15 residues. The V gene's germline CDR1 is KGHSH and CDR2 LQKENI. V trimming: 0 bases; J trimming: 7 bases; junction bases outside the gene matches: 6. CDR3 sequence: CASSPPLKGANEQFF. The CDR3 DNA follows: TGTGCCAGCTCACCACCCCTAAAGGGGGCTAATGAGCAGTTCTTC.

The chain is built from TRBV14 and TRBJ2-1, with D uncertain. Looked up from germline, CDR1 is SGHDN and CDR2 is FVKESK. CDR3 length: 13 amino acids. Trimming took 4 bases from V and 4 from J, leaving 8 bases between them. The CDR3 is CASSLYSYNEQFF. As DNA, the CDR3 is TGTGCCAGCAGCCTCTACTCGTACAATGAGCAGTTCTTC.

This clonotype was detected only a few times. The J gene is TRBJ2-3, the V gene TRBV11-2, with 7 bases that match TRBD2. Germline CDR1 reads SGHAT; CDR2 reads FQNNGV. This CDR3 is 16 amino acids long. V shed 4 bases, J shed 2 bases, and the junction held 9 bases outside the gene matches. This chain's CDR3 is CASSSGAGFYTDTQYF. As DNA, the CDR3 is TGTGCCAGCAGCTCAGGAGCGGGATTCTACACAGATACGCAGTATTTT.

This clonotype was counted ten times or more. This chain links TRBV20-1 with TRBJ1-2; D perhaps matches TRBD1 (5 bases). Trimming left V 3 bases short and J 4 bases short, with 15 bases between. Germline CDR1 DFQATT, CDR2 SNEGSKA (reference sequence). This CDR3 has 14 residues. CDR3 in DNA: TGCAGTGCTAGGGCCGGGGGTACAATCTATGGCTACACCTTC. Its translation: CSARAGGTIYGYTF.

The chain combines TRBV4-2 with TRBJ2-3, with TRBD2 identical over 8 bases. The CDR3 extends over 19 amino acids. The V gene end was trimmed by 4 bases and the J gene end by 0 bases; junction bases not matched to a gene: 15. Germline values: CDR1 LGHNA, CDR2 YNFKEQ. CDR3 in DNA: TGTGCCAGCAGCCGGGACTACCGGGAGGGTGCAGCTAGCACAGATACGCAGTATTTT. Its protein is CASSRDYREGAASTDTQYF.

This clonotype was seen only a few times. J is TRBJ2-2 and V is TRBV7-9; D is perhaps TRBD1 (6 bases). The V end lost 5 bases, the J end lost 5 bases, and 18 bases lay between the germline ends. The CDR3 sequence is 16 residues long. Germline V lookup: CDR1 SEHNR, CDR2 FQNEAQ (reference sequence). This chain's CDR3 is CASSPQGRRATGELFF. The CDR3 coding sequence is TGTGCCAGCAGCCCTCAGGGGCGGAGAGCTACCGGGGAGCTGTTTTTT.

This clonotype has ten or more counts. The chain has TRBV3-1 and TRBJ2-7; D gene uncertain. V was pared by 5 bases and J by 1 base, with 12 bases between. This CDR3 has 14 amino acids. Germline V gene sequence: CDR1 LGHDT, CDR2 YNNKEL (reference sequence). CDR3 residues: CASSTPPKSYEQYF. The CDR3 DNA reads TGTGCCAGCAGCACCCCACCTAAGTCCTACGAGCAGTACTTC.

There are a few counts of this clonotype. The chain has TRBV20-1 and TRBJ2-5, with D tentatively TRBD2 (6 bases). Trimming took off 2 bases at V and 3 bases at J, with 16 bases between the two ends. This CDR3 contains 15 residues. Looked up from germline, CDR1 is DFQATT and CDR2 is SNEGSKA (reference sequence). DNA of the CDR3: TGCAGTGCTAGAACCGCTGAGGGAGGAAAAGAGACCCAGTACTTC. The encoded protein is CSARTAEGGKETQYF.

This clonotype came up a few times. The chain employs TRBV13 and TRBJ2-3; 9 bases are shared with TRBD2. Trimming at V came to 1 base and at J to 0 bases, leaving 2 bases not matched to a gene. CDR1 and CDR2 (germline): PRHDT, FYEKMQ (reference sequence). This CDR3 spans 16 amino acids. This CDR3 reads CASSLAGLASTDTQYF. CDR3 nucleotide sequence: TGTGCCAGCAGCTTAGCAGGACTAGCGAGCACAGATACGCAGTATTTT.